These 23 T cell receptor beta chains share one sample of origin, sequenced in a study of molecular identifiers for immune sequencing clone quantification. TCRdb reprocessed the PCR reads with MiXCR, giving one entry per CDR3 protein. The sample records around 460,000 distinct CDR3 sequences, around 23% being singletons. The sample consisted of naive CD8+ T cells from blood, with Jurkat cell RNA spiked in. As to subset: FACS-sorted CD8+CD4-CCR7+CD45RA+ naive T cells. The source of these receptors is a human donor in good health. Some libraries in this study had Jurkat cell RNA spiked in.

The CDR3 region has the DNA TGTGCCAGCAGATTTGCCAGCAATCAGCCCCAGCATTTT. Its translation is CASRFASNQPQHF. The chain uses TRBV12-3 or TRBV12-4 and TRBJ1-5; D unclear. This CDR3 comprises 13 residues. Between the trimmed V and J ends, which lost 6 bases and 1 base, there was a span of 7 bases.

This clonotype has more than one count but fewer than ten. The chain links TRBV10-3 to TRBJ1-1, with D possibly matching TRBD1 (6 bases). The CDR3 extends over 12 amino acids. From germline, CDR1 is ENHRY and CDR2 SYGVKD. Trimming took 6 bases from V and 7 from J, leaving 12 bases between them. The CDR3 loop reads CAISPTGREAFF. CDR3 DNA sequence: TGTGCCATCAGCCCGACAGGCCGTGAAGCTTTCTTT.

In this sample, this clonotype turned up many times. The chain employs TRBV27 and TRBJ2-5, with 7 nucleotides matching TRBD2. Germline trimming cut 11 bases from V and 4 bases from J; bases unmatched to any gene: 16. Germline V gene data show CDR1 as MNHEY and CDR2 as SMNVEV (reference sequence). CDR3 length: 15 residues. CDR3 sequence (DNA): TGTGCCTCTATGACAAAGGCGGGGGTCGGAGAGACCCAGTACTTC. Translation gives CASMTKAGVGETQYF.

Points on this clonotype: This may arise from a read error, as a much more abundant clone is one base away. The V gene is TRBV28, the J gene TRBJ1-5, with D unclear. This CDR3 has 14 amino acids. Per the germline V gene, CDR1 is MDHEN and CDR2 is SYDVKM. Here the CDR3 reads CASTIGRFHQPPHF. DNA for the CDR3: TGTGCCAGCACCATAGGGAGGTTCCATCAGCCCCCGCATTTT.

This rearrangement joins TRBV6-1 to TRBJ2-1, with D maybe TRBD1 (5 bases). The ends were cut back, 6 bases at V and 4 bases at J, with 19 bases in the middle. The germline V gene has CDR1 MNHNS and CDR2 SASEGT. The CDR3 extends over 16 amino acids. The CDR3 DNA reads TGTGCCAGCAGGGCCGCACAGGCGCCTTTGTACAATGAGCAGTTCTTC. Protein product: CASRAAQAPLYNEQFF.

Comments on this clonotype: The germline gene is not matched at one end of the junction; a read error may be the cause. Written as DNA, the CDR3 is TGTGCCAGCAGGGACGGACTCACAGATACGCGGTATTTT. This encodes CASRDGLTDTRYF. The chain recombines TRBV7-2 with TRBJ2-3, with D possibly being TRBD2 (5 bases). Germline V gene data show CDR1 as SGHTA and CDR2 as FQGNSA. This CDR3 comprises 13 residues.

This clonotype has only a few counts. The chain is built from TRBV30 and TRBJ1-5; 7 bases are shared with TRBD1. J was trimmed by 5 bases and V by 0 bases; bases with no gene match: 7. The CDR3 consists of 15 residues. Germline lookup yields CDR1 GTSNPN and CDR2 SVGIG (reference sequence). The CDR3 sequence: CAWSVLGGGDQPQHF. CDR3 sequence (DNA): TGTGCCTGGAGTGTACTTGGAGGGGGCGATCAGCCCCAGCATTTT. The full variable domain, rest sourced from reference TRBV30 and TRBJ1-5, is SQTIHQWPATLVQPVGSPLSLECTVEGTSNPNLYWYRQAAGRGLQLLFYSVGIGQISSEVPQNLSASRPQDRQFILSSKKLLLSDSGFYLCAWSVLGGGDQPQHFGDGTRLSIL.

The genes are TRBV19 and TRBJ1-2; no clear D gene. This CDR3 is 13 amino acids long. The germline V gene encodes CDR1 LNHDA and CDR2 SQIVND (reference sequence). Deletions cut 3 bases from V and 2 bases from J, with 7 bases between. The CDR3 loop is CASSIDGNYGYTF. The CDR3 DNA sequence: TGTGCCAGTAGTATCGACGGAAACTATGGCTACACCTTC. Full variable domain (outside the CDR3, taken from reference TRBV19 and TRBJ1-2): DGGITQSPKYLFRKEGQNVTLSCEQNLNHDAMYWYRQDPGQGLRLIYYSQIVNDFQKGDIAEGYSVSREKKESFPLTVTSAQKNPTAFYLCASSIDGNYGYTFGSGTRLTVV.

This chain uses TRBV28 with TRBJ2-1, with 12 bases matching TRBD2. This CDR3 contains 15 residues. Germline loops: CDR1 MDHEN, CDR2 SYDVKM. J was trimmed by 8 bases and V by 5 bases; bases with no gene match: 7. The CDR3 is CASSKGLAGSDEQFF. The CDR3 region has the DNA TGTGCCAGCAGTAAAGGACTAGCGGGATCGGATGAGCAGTTCTTC.

The J gene is TRBJ2-2, the V gene TRBV19; perhaps TRBD2 as D (6 bases). The V end lost 3 bases, the J end lost 4 bases, and 12 bases lay between the germline ends. The CDR3 contains 15 residues. Germline CDR1 reads LNHDA; CDR2 reads SQIVND (reference sequence). DNA of the CDR3: TGTGCCAGTAGTATGACTGGAGCGGGCACCGGGGAGCTGTTTTTT. It is translated as CASSMTGAGTGELFF.

The table lists this clonotype with a few counts. CDR3 region: CASSPDEGNQPQHF. CDR3 coding DNA: TGTGCCAGCAGCCCAGATGAGGGTAATCAGCCCCAGCATTTT. The gene calls are TRBV7-6 and TRBJ1-5; D unclear. The germline CDR1 and CDR2 sequences are SGHVS and FNYEAQ. The CDR3 contains 14 residues. V was pared by 5 bases and J by 4 bases, with 12 bases between.

As to this clonotype: This sequence may be a read error, since a much larger clone differs from it by one base. V gene TRBV4-3 combines with J gene TRBJ2-5; 7 nucleotides agree with TRBD1. The J segment lost 5 bases and the V segment lost 6 bases, leaving 6 bases of the junction unmatched. This CDR3 spans 13 amino acids. Germline loops: CDR1 LGHNA, CDR2 YSLEER. CDR3 sequence: CASRTGRWETQYF. DNA for the CDR3: TGCGCCAGCAGGACAGGGCGATGGGAGACCCAGTACTTC.

This clonotype came up a few times. At one boundary the junction diverges from the germline segment, which might be a read error. The CDR3 nucleotides are TGCGCCAGCAGCCAAGACCAGTCAGGCACCGAGCAGCACTTC. Encoded protein: CASSQDQSGTEQHF. The chain has TRBV4-3 and TRBJ2-7; no definite D call. Germline V lookup: CDR1 LGHNA, CDR2 YSLEER. CDR3 length: 14 residues.

The CDR3, as DNA: TGTGCCAGCAGCGATAAGACGGATAGCAATCAGCCCCAGCATTTT. It encodes CASSDKTDSNQPQHF. The chain carries TRBV7-9 and TRBJ1-5; D not resolved. Trimming cost V 5 bases and J 0 bases, with 11 bases left between them. The CDR3 is 15 residues long. Germline lookup yields CDR1 SEHNR and CDR2 FQNEAQ (reference sequence).

This clonotype was seen only a few times. The chain uses TRBV4-3 and TRBJ2-7; no clear D gene. CDR1 and CDR2 (germline): LGHNA, YSLEER. The V end lost 1 base, the J end lost 2 bases, and 12 bases lay between the germline ends. The length of the CDR3 is 15 residues. The chain's CDR3 is CASSQGPGGAYEQYF. In nucleotides, the CDR3 is TGCGCCAGCAGCCAAGGGCCGGGTGGGGCCTACGAGCAGTACTTC.

This clonotype was observed a single time. The CDR3 end shows no conserved phenylalanine or tryptophan, and so a read error is likely. CDR3 amino acids: CASSLAMGNEQFY. DNA of the CDR3: TGTGCCAGCAGCTTAGCGATGGGTAATGAGCAGTTCTAC. This chain joins TRBV7-2 and TRBJ2-1; D gene ambiguous. Germline V lookup: CDR1 SGHTA, CDR2 FQGNSA. The CDR3 sequence is 13 residues long. V lost 0 bases and J lost 7, with 7 bases in between.

The J gene is TRBJ2-7, the V gene TRBV29-1; TRBD1 aligns across 7 bases. Germline CDR1 and CDR2: SQVTM and ANQGSEA. J was trimmed by 0 bases and V by 5 bases; bases with no gene match: 7. The CDR3 consists of 14 residues. For the CDR3, the DNA is TGCAGCGTTCTACAGGGGCAGAGCTCCTACGAGCAGTACTTC. Translated: CSVLQGQSSYEQYF.

This clonotype was observed many times. The chain combines TRBV6-5 with TRBJ2-2; 11 bases are a match to TRBD2. CDR1 is MNHEY, CDR2 SVGAGI, per germline. With V trimmed by 6 bases and J by 5 bases, 8 bases remained unmatched. The CDR3 spans 16 residues. In DNA, the CDR3 is TGTGCCAGCAGGCATGTAGCGGGAGGGCGGACCGGGGAGCTGTTTTTT. Encoded protein: CASRHVAGGRTGELFF.

This clonotype was detected a few times. V and J are TRBV2 and TRBJ2-7; D call uncertain. Trimming removed 6 bases at V and 4 bases at J, with 16 bases between. The CDR3 totals 14 residues. The V gene's germline CDR1 is SNHLY and CDR2 FYNNEI. This CDR3 reads CASRESSLVYEQYF. In nucleotides, the CDR3 is TGTGCCAGCAGGGAAAGTTCTCTCGTTTACGAGCAGTACTTC.

The rearrangement uses TRBV19 and TRBJ2-2; the match to TRBD2 covers 7 bases. V dropped 4 bases and J dropped 1; count of bases not matched to a gene: 12. Per germline, CDR1 LNHDA and CDR2 SQIVND (reference sequence). This CDR3 comprises 18 residues. The CDR3 spells CASSTADLAELNTGELFF. The CDR3, as DNA: TGTGCCAGTAGTACCGCAGATCTAGCGGAGTTGAACACCGGGGAGCTGTTTTTT. The whole variable domain, filled in from reference TRBV19 and TRBJ2-2, reads DGGITQSPKYLFRKEGQNVTLSCEQNLNHDAMYWYRQDPGQGLRLIYYSQIVNDFQKGDIAEGYSVSREKKESFPLTVTSAQKNPTAFYLCASSTADLAELNTGELFFGEGSRLTVL.

The chain combines TRBV7-6 with TRBJ1-3; weak D call: TRBD1 (5 bases). Deletions cut 0 bases from V and 2 bases from J, with 11 bases between. Germline V CDR1 and CDR2: SGHVS, FNYEAQ. The CDR3 loop spans 16 amino acids. As DNA, the CDR3 is TGTGCCAGCAGCTTAGCAATCGAGGACACTGGAAACACCATATATTTT. It is translated as CASSLAIEDTGNTIYF. The complete variable domain, with remaining parts taken from reference TRBV7-6 and TRBJ1-3, reads GAGVSQSPRYKVTKRGQDVALRCDPISGHVSLYWYRQALGQGPEFLTYFNYEAQQDKSGLPNDRFSAERPEGSISTLTIQRTEQRDSAMYRCASSLAIEDTGNTIYFGEGSWLTVV.

The V call is TRBV27, the J call TRBJ2-2, with D possibly matching TRBD2 (6 bases). The CDR3 consists of 16 residues. Germline V lookup: CDR1 MNHEY, CDR2 SMNVEV (reference sequence). The germline V and J ends were trimmed by 5 bases and 1 base, with 14 bases remaining between them. This CDR3 reads CASSPLGGVNTGELFF. The DNA of the CDR3 is TGTGCCAGCAGTCCGCTCGGGGGAGTGAACACCGGGGAGCTGTTTTTT.

Turning to this clonotype: This may stem from a read error, because a much larger clone lies one nucleotide away. The V gene is TRBV7-6, the J gene TRBJ2-6; D gene uncertain. The CDR3 has 15 residues. Trimming shortened V by 3 bases and J by 0 bases, and 6 bases separated the two germline ends. The germline CDR1 and CDR2 sequences are SGHVS and FNYEAQ. CDR3 in DNA: TGTGCCAGCAGCTTTACCGACTCTGGGGCCAACGTCCTGACTTTC. This encodes CASSFTDSGANVLTF.